The 9 T cell receptor beta chains below come from one sample, sequenced in a study of Ad26.COV2.S vaccination and SARS-CoV-2 variants. Sequenced by immunoSEQ multiplex PCR; TCRdb stores in-frame clones only, minus some. The sample comprises about 380,000 clones, roughly four fifths of which are singletons, and about 8% rests with the top ten. Sample treatment: around 19 received Ad26.COV2.S at low or high dose, single or two shots; 5 received placebo; per-sample allocation not given. Samples analyzed were those drawn on day 63 after the first vaccine or placebo injection. The material sequenced was peripheral blood, taken in a trial of Ad26.COV2.S vaccine versus placebo. These receptors came from a person aged 18-60 years who received the Ad26.COV2.S COVID-19 vaccine or a placebo.

The chain couples TRBV6-5 to TRBJ1-5; 8 nucleotides line up with TRBD1. This CDR3 has 15 residues. J was trimmed by 6 bases and V by 4 bases; bases with no gene match: 8. The germline gives CDR1 MNHEY, CDR2 SVGAGI. CDR3 loop: CASSSSPGGRQPQHF. CDR3 nucleotide sequence: TGTGCCAGCAGTTCCTCCCCAGGGGGCCGTCAGCCCCAGCATTTT.

The rearrangement links TRBV2 to TRBJ1-3; D may be TRBD1 (5 bases). The germline gives CDR1 SNHLY, CDR2 FYNNEI. V lost 6 bases, J lost 2 bases, and 11 bases lay in between. This CDR3 is 14 amino acids long. CDR3 DNA: TGTGCCAGCAGGCGAACAGGCCCTGGAAACACCATATATTTT. Protein: CASRRTGPGNTIYF.

This chain links TRBV21-1 with TRBJ1-2. TRBV21-1 is a listed pseudogene. The CDR3 spans 18 residues. This chain's CDR3 is CASSTSRRGPHRDYGYTF. As DNA, the CDR3 is TGTGCCAGCAGCACCTCCCGTCGGGGCCCACACCGGGACTATGGCTACACCTTC.

V gene TRBV6-5 combines with J gene TRBJ2-1; TRBD1 is a possible D gene (6 bases). The CDR3 is made up of 13 amino acids. Germline CDR1 is MNHEY and CDR2 is SVGAGI. The V gene lost 6 bases and the J gene lost 10 bases, with 16 bases spanning the gap. The CDR3 loop is CASSRTPGTEQFF. The CDR3 nucleotides are TGTGCCAGCAGCCGCACTCCCGGGACAGAGCAGTTCTTC.

This clone was seen at least ten times. The chain combines TRBV7-2 with TRBJ2-3; the D is unclear. CDR1 is SGHTA, CDR2 FQGNSA, per germline. V lost 5 bases to trimming and J lost 0 bases, with 9 bases between them. This CDR3 comprises 14 residues. The CDR3 reads CASSPEFSTDTQYF. The CDR3 nucleotides read TGTGCCAGCAGCCCGGAATTTAGCACAGATACGCAGTATTTT.

V is TRBV5-1 and J is TRBJ1-2; D is unclear. Germline CDR1 and CDR2: SGHRS and YFSETQ. The CDR3 is made up of 14 amino acids. V was trimmed by 0 bases and J by 1 base, leaving 7 bases between them. The CDR3 sequence: CASSLDSLNYGYTF. The DNA of the CDR3 is TGCGCCAGCAGCTTGGACAGCCTTAACTATGGCTACACCTTC. The full variable domain, its missing parts supplied by reference TRBV5-1 and TRBJ1-2, is KAGVTQTPRYLIKTRGQQVTLSCSPISGHRSVSWYQQTPGQGLQFLFEYFSETQRNKGNFPGRFSGRQFSNSRSEMNVSTLELGDSALYLCASSLDSLNYGYTFGSGTRLTVV.

The genes are TRBV12-5 and TRBJ1-5; TRBD1 might be the D (6 bases). This CDR3 has 17 amino acids. V lost 0 bases, J lost 5 bases, and 17 bases lay in between. Germline assignment: CDR1 LGHNT and CDR2 FRNRAP. CDR3 DNA sequence: TGTGCTAGTGGTTTGGTACTGGGCAGGGGCTTCGATCAGCCCCAGCATTTT. Amino acid sequence: CASGLVLGRGFDQPQHF.

J is TRBJ1-3 and V is TRBV19; D is ambiguous. V lost 1 base and J lost 0, with 7 bases in between. The germline CDR1 and CDR2 sequences are LNHDA and SQIVND (reference sequence). This CDR3 is built from 15 residues. CDR3 protein: CASSIGAGSGNTIYF. The DNA for the CDR3 is TGTGCCAGTAGTATAGGGGCGGGCTCTGGAAACACCATATATTTT.

V usage is TRBV7-8 and J usage is TRBJ1-2; no clear D gene. V lost 1 base to trimming and J lost 0 bases, with 12 bases between them. The CDR3 covers 16 residues. Germline V gives CDR1 SGHVS, CDR2 FQNEAQ. The CDR3 coding sequence is TGTGCCAGCAGCTTAGGGGCCACAGCTACTAACTATGGCTACACCTTC. This gives the protein CASSLGATATNYGYTF.